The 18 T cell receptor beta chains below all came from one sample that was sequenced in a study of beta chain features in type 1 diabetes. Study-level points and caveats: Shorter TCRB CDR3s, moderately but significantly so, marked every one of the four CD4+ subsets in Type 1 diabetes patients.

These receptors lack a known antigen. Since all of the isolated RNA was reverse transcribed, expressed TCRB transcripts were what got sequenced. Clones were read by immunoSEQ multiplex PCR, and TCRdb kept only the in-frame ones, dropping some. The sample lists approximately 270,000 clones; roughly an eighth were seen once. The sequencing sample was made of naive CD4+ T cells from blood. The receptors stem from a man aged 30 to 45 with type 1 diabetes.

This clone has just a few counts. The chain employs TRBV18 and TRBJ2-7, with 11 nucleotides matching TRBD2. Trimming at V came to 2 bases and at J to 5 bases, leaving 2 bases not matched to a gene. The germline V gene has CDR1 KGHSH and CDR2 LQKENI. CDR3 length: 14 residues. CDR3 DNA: TGTGCCAGCTCACCAAGGACTAGCGGGCACGAGCAGTACTTC. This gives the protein CASSPRTSGHEQYF.

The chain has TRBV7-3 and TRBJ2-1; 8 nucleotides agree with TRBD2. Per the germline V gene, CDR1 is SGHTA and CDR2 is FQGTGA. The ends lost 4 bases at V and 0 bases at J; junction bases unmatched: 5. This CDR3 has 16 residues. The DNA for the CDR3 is TGTGCCAGCAGCTCCAAACTAGCGGACTCCTACAATGAGCAGTTCTTC. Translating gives CASSSKLADSYNEQFF.

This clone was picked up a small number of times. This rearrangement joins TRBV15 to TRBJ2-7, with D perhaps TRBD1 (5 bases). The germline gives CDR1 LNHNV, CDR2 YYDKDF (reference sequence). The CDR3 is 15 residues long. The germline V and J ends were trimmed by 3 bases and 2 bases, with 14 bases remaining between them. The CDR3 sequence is CATSRAATGAYEQYF. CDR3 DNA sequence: TGTGCCACCAGCAGGGCCGCAACAGGAGCCTACGAGCAGTACTTC.

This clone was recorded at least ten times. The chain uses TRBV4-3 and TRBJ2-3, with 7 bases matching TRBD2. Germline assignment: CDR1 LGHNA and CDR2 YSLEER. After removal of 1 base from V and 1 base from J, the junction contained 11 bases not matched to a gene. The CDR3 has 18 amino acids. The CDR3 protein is CASSQGGAGSRGTDTQYF. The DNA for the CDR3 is TGCGCCAGCAGCCAAGGAGGAGCGGGAAGTCGGGGCACAGATACGCAGTATTTT.

CDR3 bases: TGTGCCAGCAGCGTAGCGGGAAGGGCGGGTTTTGTGGACAATGAGCAGTTCTTC. Protein product: CASSVAGRAGFVDNEQFF. The genes are TRBV9 and TRBJ2-1, with D maybe TRBD2 (5 bases). Trimming pared 0 bases from V and 5 bases from J, leaving 21 bases between. Germline V lookup: CDR1 SGDLS, CDR2 YYNGEE. The CDR3 length is 18 residues.

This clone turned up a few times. The CDR3 coding sequence is TGTGCCAGCAGGCCCGTGGCTACAGGAAGAGACACCTACGAGCAGTACTTC. Its translation is CASRPVATGRDTYEQYF. The chain joins TRBV5-6 to TRBJ2-7; a possible D gene is TRBD1 (5 bases). The CDR3 spans 17 residues. V was trimmed by 5 bases and J by 2 bases, leaving 23 bases between them. Per germline, CDR1 SGHDT and CDR2 YYEEEE.

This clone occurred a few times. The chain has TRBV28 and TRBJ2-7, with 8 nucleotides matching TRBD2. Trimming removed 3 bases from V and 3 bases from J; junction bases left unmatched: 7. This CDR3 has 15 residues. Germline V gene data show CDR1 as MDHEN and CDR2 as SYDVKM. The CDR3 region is CASSFSGAAVYEQYF. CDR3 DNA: TGTGCCAGCAGTTTTAGCGGGGCAGCAGTCTACGAGCAGTACTTC.

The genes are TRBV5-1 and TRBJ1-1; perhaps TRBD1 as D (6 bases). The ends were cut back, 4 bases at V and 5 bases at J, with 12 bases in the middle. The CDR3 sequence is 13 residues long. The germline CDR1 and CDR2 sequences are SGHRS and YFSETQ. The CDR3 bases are TGCGCCAGCAGCCTGGACAGTGGGACTGAAGCTTTCTTT. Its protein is CASSLDSGTEAFF.

The chain's CDR3 is CASSTRTSGAYNEQFF. CDR3 in DNA: TGTGCCAGCAGCACCAGGACTAGCGGGGCCTACAATGAGCAGTTCTTC. The J gene is TRBJ2-1, the V gene TRBV9, with 12 bases lining up with TRBD2. This CDR3 spans 16 amino acids. With 4 bases clipped from V and 2 bases from J, the junction kept 4 bases outside the gene matches. Germline CDR1 and CDR2: SGDLS and YYNGEE.

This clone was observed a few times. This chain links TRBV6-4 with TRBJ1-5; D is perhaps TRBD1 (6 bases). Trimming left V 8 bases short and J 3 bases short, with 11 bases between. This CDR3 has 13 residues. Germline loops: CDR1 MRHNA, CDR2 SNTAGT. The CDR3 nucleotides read TGTGCCAGCCCTAGACAGGTCAATCAGCCCCAGCATTTT. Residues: CASPRQVNQPQHF.

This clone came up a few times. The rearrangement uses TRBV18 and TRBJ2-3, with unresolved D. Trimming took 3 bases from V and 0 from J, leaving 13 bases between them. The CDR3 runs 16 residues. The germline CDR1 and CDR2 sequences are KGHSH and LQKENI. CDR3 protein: CASSPFVYSSTDTQYF. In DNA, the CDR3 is TGTGCCAGCTCACCCTTCGTCTACAGCAGCACAGATACGCAGTATTTT.

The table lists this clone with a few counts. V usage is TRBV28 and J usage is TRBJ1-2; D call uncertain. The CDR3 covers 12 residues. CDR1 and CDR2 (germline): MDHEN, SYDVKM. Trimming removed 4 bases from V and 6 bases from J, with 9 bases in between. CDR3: CASSSLGDGYTF. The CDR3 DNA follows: TGTGCCAGCAGTTCCCTTGGAGATGGCTACACCTTC.

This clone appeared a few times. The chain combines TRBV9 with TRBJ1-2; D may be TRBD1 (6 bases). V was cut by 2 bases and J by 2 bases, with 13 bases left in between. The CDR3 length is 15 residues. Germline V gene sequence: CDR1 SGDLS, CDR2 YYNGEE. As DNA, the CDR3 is TGTGCCAGCAGCGTGGGACAAGGCTTCAACTATGGCTACACCTTC. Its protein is CASSVGQGFNYGYTF.

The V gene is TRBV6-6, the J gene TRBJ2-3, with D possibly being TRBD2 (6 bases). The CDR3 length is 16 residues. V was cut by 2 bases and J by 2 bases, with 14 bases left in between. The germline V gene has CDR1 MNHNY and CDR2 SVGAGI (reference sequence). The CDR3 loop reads CASSYRGGMVTDTQYF. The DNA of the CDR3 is TGTGCCAGCAGTTACCGTGGCGGGATGGTCACAGATACGCAGTATTTT.

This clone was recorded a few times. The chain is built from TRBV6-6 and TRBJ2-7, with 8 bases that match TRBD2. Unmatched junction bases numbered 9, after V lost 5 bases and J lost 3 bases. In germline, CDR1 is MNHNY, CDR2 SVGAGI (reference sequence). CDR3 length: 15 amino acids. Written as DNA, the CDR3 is TGTGCCAGCAGTCTACGGGGGGGGAATGTCTACGAGCAGTACTTC. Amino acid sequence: CASSLRGGNVYEQYF.

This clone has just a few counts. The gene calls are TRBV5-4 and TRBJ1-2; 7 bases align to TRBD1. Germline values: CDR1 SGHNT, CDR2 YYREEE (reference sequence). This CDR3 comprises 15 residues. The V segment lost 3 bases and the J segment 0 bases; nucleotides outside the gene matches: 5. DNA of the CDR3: TGTGCCAGCAGCTCACCGACAGGGACTAACTATGGCTACACCTTC. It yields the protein CASSSPTGTNYGYTF.

CDR3 coding DNA: TGTGCCAGTACCCCCGGAGGGGGCCGTCGCACTGAAGCTTTCTTT. Its protein is CASTPGGGRRTEAFF. This rearrangement joins TRBV7-9 to TRBJ1-1; TRBD1 matches at 7 bases. The CDR3 runs to 15 residues. Unmatched junction bases numbered 14, after V lost 9 bases and J lost 4 bases. Germline V lookup: CDR1 SEHNR, CDR2 FQNEAQ (reference sequence).

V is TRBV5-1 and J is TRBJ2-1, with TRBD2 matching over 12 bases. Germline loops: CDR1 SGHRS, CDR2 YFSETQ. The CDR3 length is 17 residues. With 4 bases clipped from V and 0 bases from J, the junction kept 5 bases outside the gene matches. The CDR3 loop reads CASSPTSGRSSYNEQFF. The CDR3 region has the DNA TGCGCCAGCAGCCCAACTAGCGGGAGGAGCTCCTACAATGAGCAGTTCTTC.